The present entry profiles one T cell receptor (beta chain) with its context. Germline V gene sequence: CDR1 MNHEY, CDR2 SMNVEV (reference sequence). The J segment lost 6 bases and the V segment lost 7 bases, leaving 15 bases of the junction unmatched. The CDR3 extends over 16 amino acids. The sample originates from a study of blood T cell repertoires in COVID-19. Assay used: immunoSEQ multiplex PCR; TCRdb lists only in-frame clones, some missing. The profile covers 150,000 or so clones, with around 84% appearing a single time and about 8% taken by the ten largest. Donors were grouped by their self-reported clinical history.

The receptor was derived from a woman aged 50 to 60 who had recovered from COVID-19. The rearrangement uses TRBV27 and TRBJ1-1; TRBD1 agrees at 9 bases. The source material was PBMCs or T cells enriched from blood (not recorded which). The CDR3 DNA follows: TGTGCCAGCAAGGAGAACCGACCGGGACAGGGTTCTGAAGCTTTCTTT. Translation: CASKENRPGQGSEAFF.